The clone carrying this TCR beta chain occurred a few times. The CDR3 runs 13 residues. Looked up from germline, CDR1 is SNHLY and CDR2 is FYNNEI. Trimming stripped 4 bases from V and 4 bases from J, with 10 bases between. This sample was taken from a study of cytomegalovirus exposure and HLA in healthy donors. The PCR had 60 Vbeta and 13 Jbeta primers. Only in-frame clones appear in the TCRdb table, and some are missing; sequencing was by immunoSEQ multiplex PCR. The data show 100,000 to 150,000 clones, with 73% seen just once and about 4.4% held by the top ten. This receptor was obtained from a man between 60 and 70 years old in good health and CMV-seropositive. The sample taken for sequencing was PBMCs. This chain connects TRBV2 to TRBJ1-1; D is possibly TRBD1 (5 bases). CDR3 DNA sequence: TGTGCCAGCAGTGTCGGGGGGGTCACTGAAGCTTTCTTT. Protein product: CASSVGGVTEAFF.